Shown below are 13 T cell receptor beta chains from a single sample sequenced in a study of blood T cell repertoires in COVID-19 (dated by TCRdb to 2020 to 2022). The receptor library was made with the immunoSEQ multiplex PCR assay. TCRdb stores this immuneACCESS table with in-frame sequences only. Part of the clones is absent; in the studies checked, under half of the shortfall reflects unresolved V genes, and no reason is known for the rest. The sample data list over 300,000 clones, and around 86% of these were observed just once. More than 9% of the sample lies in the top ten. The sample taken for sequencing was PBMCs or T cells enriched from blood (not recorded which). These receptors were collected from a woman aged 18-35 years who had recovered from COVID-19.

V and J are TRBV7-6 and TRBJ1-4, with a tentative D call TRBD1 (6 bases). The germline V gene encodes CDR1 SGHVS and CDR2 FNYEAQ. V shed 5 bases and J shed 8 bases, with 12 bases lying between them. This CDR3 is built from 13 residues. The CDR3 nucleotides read TGTGCCAGCAGCCGGGACATCGGGGAAAAACTGTTTTTT. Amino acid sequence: CASSRDIGEKLFF.

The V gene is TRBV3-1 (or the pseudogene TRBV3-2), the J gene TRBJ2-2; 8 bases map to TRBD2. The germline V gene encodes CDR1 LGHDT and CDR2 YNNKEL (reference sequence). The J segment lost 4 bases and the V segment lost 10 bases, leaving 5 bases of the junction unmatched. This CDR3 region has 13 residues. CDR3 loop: CATGGLATGELFF. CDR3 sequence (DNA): TGTGCCACGGGGGGGTTGGCCACCGGGGAGCTGTTTTTT.

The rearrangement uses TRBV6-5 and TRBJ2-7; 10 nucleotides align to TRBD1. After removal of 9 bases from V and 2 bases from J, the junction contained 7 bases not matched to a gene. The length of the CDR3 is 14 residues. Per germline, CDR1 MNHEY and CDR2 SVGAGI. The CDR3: CASRQGATPYEQYF. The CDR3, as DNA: TGTGCCAGTCGACAGGGGGCGACCCCCTACGAGCAGTACTTC.

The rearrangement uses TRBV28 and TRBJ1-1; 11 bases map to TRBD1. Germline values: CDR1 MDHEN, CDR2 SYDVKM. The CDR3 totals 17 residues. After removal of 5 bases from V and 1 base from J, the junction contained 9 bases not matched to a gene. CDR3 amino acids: CASSTTDRGPKNTEAFF. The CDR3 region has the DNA TGTGCCAGCAGTACCACGGACAGGGGGCCCAAGAACACTGAAGCTTTCTTT.

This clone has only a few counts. The CDR3 is CASSLLQDHPFYEQYF. The CDR3 DNA reads as TGTGCCAGCAGCTTACTTCAGGATCACCCATTCTACGAGCAGTACTTC. The chain carries TRBV11-2 and TRBJ2-7; D gene unclear. Per germline, CDR1 SGHAT and CDR2 FQNNGV. Trimming removed 2 bases at V and 3 bases at J, with 17 bases between. The CDR3 totals 16 residues. Combining the CDR3 with reference TRBV11-2 and TRBJ2-7 gives the whole variable domain EAGVAQSPRYKIIEKRQSVAFWCNPISGHATLYWYQQILGQGPKLLIQFQNNGVVDDSQLPKDRFSAERLKGVDSTLKIQPAKLEDSAVYLCASSLLQDHPFYEQYFGPGTRLTVT.

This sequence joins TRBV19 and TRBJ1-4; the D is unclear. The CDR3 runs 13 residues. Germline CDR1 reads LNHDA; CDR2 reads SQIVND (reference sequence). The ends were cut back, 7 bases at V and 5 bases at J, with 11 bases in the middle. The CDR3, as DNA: TGTGCCAGTACGGAACAGCTGAATGAAAAACTGTTTTTT. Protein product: CASTEQLNEKLFF.

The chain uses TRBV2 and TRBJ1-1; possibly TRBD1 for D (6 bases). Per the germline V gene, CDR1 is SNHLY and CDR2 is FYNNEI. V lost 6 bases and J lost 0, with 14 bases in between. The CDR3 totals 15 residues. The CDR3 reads CASSLDRNMNTEAFF. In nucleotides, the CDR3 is TGTGCCAGCAGCTTAGACAGGAATATGAACACTGAAGCTTTCTTT.

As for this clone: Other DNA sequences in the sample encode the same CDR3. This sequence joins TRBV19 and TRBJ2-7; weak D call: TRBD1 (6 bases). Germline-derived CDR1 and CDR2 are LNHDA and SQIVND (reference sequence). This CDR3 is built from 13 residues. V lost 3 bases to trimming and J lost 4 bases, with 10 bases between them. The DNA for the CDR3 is TGTGCCAGTAGTATCGTACAGGGATACGAGCAGTACTTC. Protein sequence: CASSIVQGYEQYF.

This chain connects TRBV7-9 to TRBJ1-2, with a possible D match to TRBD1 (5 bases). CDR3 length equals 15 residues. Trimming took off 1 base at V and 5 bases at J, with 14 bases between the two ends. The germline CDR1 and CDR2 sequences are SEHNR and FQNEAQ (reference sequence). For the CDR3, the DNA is TGTGCCAGCAGCTTAGTTCGGGGGAGGAGGTATGGCTACACCTTC. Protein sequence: CASSLVRGRRYGYTF.

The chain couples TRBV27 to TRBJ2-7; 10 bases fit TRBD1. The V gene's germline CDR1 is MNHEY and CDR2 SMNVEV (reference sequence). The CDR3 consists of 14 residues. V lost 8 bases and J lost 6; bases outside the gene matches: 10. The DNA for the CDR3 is TGTGCCAGCCGTCCCGGGACAGGGGCTGGCGAGCAGTACTTC. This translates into CASRPGTGAGEQYF.

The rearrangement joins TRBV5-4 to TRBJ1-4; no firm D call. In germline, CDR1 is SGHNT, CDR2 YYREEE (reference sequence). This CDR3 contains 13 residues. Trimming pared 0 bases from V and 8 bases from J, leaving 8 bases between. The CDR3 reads CASSLEGGEKLFF. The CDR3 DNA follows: TGTGCCAGCAGCTTGGAAGGCGGCGAAAAACTGTTTTTT.

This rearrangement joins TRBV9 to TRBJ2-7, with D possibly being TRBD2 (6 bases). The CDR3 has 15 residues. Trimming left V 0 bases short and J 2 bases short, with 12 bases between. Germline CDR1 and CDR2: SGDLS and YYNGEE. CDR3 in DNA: TGTGCCAGCAGCGTAGGTTCTAGCGAAACCTACGAGCAGTACTTC. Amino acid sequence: CASSVGSSETYEQYF.

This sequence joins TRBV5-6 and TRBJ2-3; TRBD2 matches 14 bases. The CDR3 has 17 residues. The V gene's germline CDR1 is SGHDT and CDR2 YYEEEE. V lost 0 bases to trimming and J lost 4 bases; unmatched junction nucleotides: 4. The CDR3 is CASSLGLAGGSPDTQYF. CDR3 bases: TGTGCCAGCAGCTTGGGACTAGCGGGAGGGAGCCCAGATACGCAGTATTTT.